The 18 T cell receptor beta chains given below trace back to one sample, sequenced in a study of vaccination and CD4 T cells after COVID-19. The treatment denotes: roughly 10-day PBMC culture with coronavirus spike peptide pools or control peptides (ViraFEST assay). These receptors lack a known antigen. Researchers used the Oncomine TCR Beta short-read assay to sequence DNA from cultured CD4+ T cells. TCRdb fed the PCR reads into MiXCR, producing one record per CDR3 protein. This repertoire shows 4,000 to 5,000 distinct CDR3 sequences, under 25% found once; its top ten account for around 21%. The material sequenced was CD4+ T cells from blood, cultured in vitro. These receptors were collected from a human donor who had recovered from COVID-19.

This clonotype was seen more than once but under ten times. The V and J genes are TRBV7-3 and TRBJ1-2; tentative D call: TRBD1 (6 bases). The length of the CDR3 is 11 residues. The V gene lost 4 bases and the J gene lost 6 bases, with 6 bases spanning the gap. The germline gives CDR1 SGHTA, CDR2 FQGTGA. Here the CDR3 reads CASSSGDGYTF. The CDR3 region has the DNA TGTGCCAGCAGCTCAGGGGATGGCTACACCTTC. Together with reference TRBV7-3 and TRBJ1-2, the CDR3 gives the full variable domain: GAGVSQTPSNKVTEKGKYVELRCDPISGHTALYWYRQSLGQGPEFLIYFQGTGAADDSGLPNDRFFAVRPEGSVSTLKIQRTERGDSAVYLCASSSGDGYTFGSGTRLTVV.

This sequence joins TRBV5-1 and TRBJ2-2, with 7 positions matching TRBD1. Germline loops: CDR1 SGHRS, CDR2 YFSETQ. The ends lost 3 bases at V and 4 bases at J; junction bases unmatched: 6. The CDR3 is 15 amino acids. The CDR3 DNA reads TGCGCCAGCAGCTCCGACAGGGTTGGCACCGGGGAGCTGTTTTTT. Its protein is CASSSDRVGTGELFF. Supplemented by reference TRBV5-1 and TRBJ2-2, the full variable domain reads KAGVTQTPRYLIKTRGQQVTLSCSPISGHRSVSWYQQTPGQGLQFLFEYFSETQRNKGNFPGRFSGRQFSNSRSEMNVSTLELGDSALYLCASSSDRVGTGELFFGEGSRLTVL.

This clonotype was counted between two and nine times. The chain has TRBV7-6 and TRBJ2-1, with a weak D call TRBD2 (5 bases). Germline V gene data show CDR1 as SGHVS and CDR2 as FNYEAQ. The V and J ends lost 9 bases and 6 bases respectively, with 18 bases between them. The CDR3 has 14 amino acids. Here the CDR3 reads CASVLGPLGNEQFF. DNA for the CDR3: TGTGCCAGTGTACTAGGACCGCTTGGCAATGAGCAGTTCTTC.

This clonotype is termed medium-sized. The chain employs TRBV10-3 and TRBJ1-1; TRBD1 matches at 8 bases. Germline values: CDR1 ENHRY, CDR2 SYGVKD. The CDR3 runs to 13 residues. Unmatched junction bases numbered 4, after V lost 6 bases and J lost 4 bases. The CDR3 DNA reads as TGTGCCATCAGGGACAGGGAGGGCACTGAAGCTTTCTTT. It codes for CAIRDREGTEAFF.

Relative to its sample, this clonotype is medium-sized. J is TRBJ1-2 and V is TRBV20-1; no reliable D call. The CDR3 is 12 amino acids. V shed 7 bases and J shed 8 bases, with 17 bases lying between them. Germline V gene data show CDR1 as DFQATT and CDR2 as SNEGSKA (reference sequence). The CDR3 sequence: CSGSGEGMGYTF. CDR3 nucleotides: TGCAGTGGTTCTGGGGAGGGCATGGGCTACACCTTC.

The CDR3 sequence is CASSDRGLNEKLFF. The CDR3 DNA reads TGTGCCAGTAGTGACAGGGGGCTTAATGAAAAACTGTTTTTT. V gene TRBV19 combines with J gene TRBJ1-4, with 10 bases fitting TRBD1. The CDR3 has 14 amino acids. Trimming at V came to 5 bases and at J to 4 bases, leaving 1 base not matched to a gene. The germline gives CDR1 LNHDA, CDR2 SQIVND (reference sequence).

This clonotype showed up just a few times. This sequence joins TRBV7-2 and TRBJ1-1, with no clear D. Trimming left V 5 bases short and J 0 bases short, with 16 bases between. Germline CDR1 reads SGHTA; CDR2 reads FQGNSA. CDR3 length equals 16 residues. For the CDR3, the DNA is TGTGCCAGCAGCCGATTGACGGGTCTGATGAACACTGAAGCTTTCTTT. The encoded protein is CASSRLTGLMNTEAFF. The full variable domain, rest sourced from reference TRBV7-2 and TRBJ1-1, is GAGVSQSPSNKVTEKGKDVELRCDPISGHTALYWYRQSLGQGLEFLIYFQGNSAPDKSGLPSDRFSAERTGGSVSTLTIQRTQQEDSAVYLCASSRLTGLMNTEAFFGQGTRLTVV.

This clonotype was picked up a small number of times. The chain links TRBV6-1 to TRBJ1-5, with a possible D match to TRBD1 (5 bases). V was clipped by 1 base and J by 4 bases, with 8 bases between them. The CDR3 is made up of 14 amino acids. The germline CDR1 and CDR2 sequences are MNHNS and SASEGT. This chain's CDR3 is CASSEVGPNQPQHF. CDR3 sequence (DNA): TGTGCCAGCAGTGAAGTGGGACCTAATCAGCCCCAGCATTTT.

This chain uses TRBV20-1 with TRBJ2-7, with 7 bases fitting TRBD2. Germline CDR1 reads DFQATT; CDR2 reads SNEGSKA (reference sequence). The CDR3 has 13 residues. With 5 bases clipped from V and 6 bases from J, the junction kept 10 bases outside the gene matches. DNA of the CDR3: TGCAGTGCTCCCCGGACTAGAAGTGGCGAGCAGTACTTC. The encoded protein is CSAPRTRSGEQYF.

In its sample, this clonotype was seen a few times. The CDR3 sequence is CASSWLHPENIQYF. The CDR3, as DNA: TGTGCCAGCAGTTGGCTGCACCCCGAAAACATTCAGTACTTC. V gene TRBV6-5 combines with J gene TRBJ2-4; D remains unclear. Germline values: CDR1 MNHEY, CDR2 SVGAGI. Between the trimmed V and J ends, which lost 4 bases and 5 bases, there was a span of 12 bases. The CDR3 covers 14 residues.

This clonotype rates as medium-sized. This chain connects TRBV6-1 to TRBJ1-4, with 11 bases matching TRBD1. V gave up 2 bases and J gave up 7 bases; unmatched junction bases: 6. Germline V gene lookup returns CDR1 MNHNS and CDR2 SASEGT. CDR3 length equals 16 residues. The CDR3 is CASSERPGQGGEKLFF. The CDR3 bases are TGTGCCAGCAGTGAACGACCGGGACAGGGGGGTGAAAAACTGTTTTTT.

Relative to its sample, this clonotype is medium-sized. This chain connects TRBV28 to TRBJ2-7; D may match TRBD1 or TRBD2 (5 bases each). Germline V gene lookup returns CDR1 MDHEN and CDR2 SYDVKM. This CDR3 has 12 amino acids. V was trimmed by 5 bases and J by 6 bases, leaving 11 bases between them. The CDR3 DNA follows: TGTGCCAGCAGTCCAGACAGCGGCGAGCAGTACTTC. As protein: CASSPDSGEQYF. The variable domain in full, completed from reference TRBV28 and TRBJ2-7, reads DVKVTQSSRYLVKRTGEKVFLECVQDMDHENMFWYRQDPGLGLRLIYFSYDVKMKEKGDIPEGYSVSREKKERFSLILESASTNQTSMYLCASSPDSGEQYFGPGTRLTVT.

The gene calls are TRBV5-4 and TRBJ1-6, with TRBD1 identical over 9 bases. Germline values: CDR1 SGHNT, CDR2 YYREEE (reference sequence). This CDR3 is built from 13 residues. J lost 15 bases, V lost 0 bases, and 4 bases had no gene match. CDR3 sequence: CASSLETGGDLHF. The CDR3 DNA is TGTGCCAGCAGCTTGGAGACAGGGGGAGACCTCCACTTT.

This chain uses TRBV2 with TRBJ1-1; no clear D gene. CDR1 and CDR2 (germline): SNHLY, FYNNEI. The CDR3 is 15 residues long. With 6 bases removed from V and 1 base from J, the gap between germline ends came to 15 bases. This CDR3 is CASRALDQKNTEAFF. The CDR3 region has the DNA TGTGCCAGCAGGGCCCTGGACCAGAAGAACACTGAAGCTTTCTTT.

This clonotype was seen a few times. V is TRBV30 and J is TRBJ2-5; a possible D gene is TRBD1 (8 bases). Germline CDR1 and CDR2: GTSNPN and SVGIG (reference sequence). V lost 0 bases and J lost 1, with 18 bases in between. The CDR3 spans 17 residues. The DNA of the CDR3 is TGTGCCTGGAGTGTACACCCACAGGGGGGGTTCCAAGAGACCCAGTACTTC. Amino acids: CAWSVHPQGGFQETQYF.

This clonotype is classed as medium-sized (0.01 to 0.1%). The rearrangement joins TRBV20-1 to TRBJ2-5; 13 nucleotides agree with TRBD2. Germline V lookup: CDR1 DFQATT, CDR2 SNEGSKA (reference sequence). V lost 3 bases, J lost 1 base, and 2 bases stayed unmatched. CDR3 length equals 15 residues. The CDR3 DNA sequence: TGCAGTGCTAGCCGGACTAGCGGGGGCCAAGAGACCCAGTACTTC. This sequence encodes CSASRTSGGQETQYF.

This clonotype is categorized as medium-sized. This sequence joins TRBV12-2 and TRBJ2-3. TRBV12-2 is flagged as a pseudogene. The CDR3 extends over 12 amino acids. This chain's CDR3 is CASRLGTDTQYF. The CDR3 nucleotides read TGTGCAAGTCGCTTAGGCACAGATACGCAGTATTTT.

Relative to its sample, this clonotype is medium-sized. The chain joins TRBV6-1 to TRBJ1-5; D gene ambiguous. Germline assignment: CDR1 MNHNS and CDR2 SASEGT. The CDR3 is 12 residues long. With 1 base removed from V and 2 bases from J, the gap between germline ends came to 0 bases. The CDR3 here is CASSEGNQPQHF. CDR3 in DNA: TGTGCCAGCAGTGAAGGCAATCAGCCCCAGCATTTT.